The T cell receptor beta chain described here comes from a study of shared clonotypes between healthy human individuals (dated by TCRdb to about 2020). General notes on the study: Two women and a few men aged 18 to 49 years were included in the cohort. To estimate repertoire size and how much clonotype sharing occurs between individuals, the study deeply sequenced the blood TCR repertoires of roughly 5 healthy adults. Per donor, leukapheresis produced somewhere between about 0.8 and 9.5 billion PBMCs. To increase sequencing depth and limit assay-specific biases, different laboratories used diverse techniques to prepare libraries and sequence TCR repertoires.

The donors were healthy, HIV-negative adults with no recently reported acute infections or vaccinations. Only Caucasian adults living in Nashville, Tennessee, USA were represented among the donors. For unsorted samples, about 90 million PBMCs were counted and genomic DNA was extracted with the QIAamp DNA Blood Mini kit. After blood collection by leukapheresis, PBMCs were isolated using Ficoll-Histopaque density gradient centrifugation and then cryopreserved in the vapor phase of liquid nitrogen. Study-wide findings and limitations: Sampling was restricted to blood, and TCR repertoires in tissues likely differ from the TCR repertoires found in blood. The genetic and exposure-history diversity represented was limited by the small number of donors. Based on pairwise subsampling, the degree of clonotype sharing among donors was expected to be affected by sequencing depth.

The CDR3 spans 15 residues, from the cysteine through the phenylalanine. Only the CDR3 part of the read is kept: 45 bases, read in frame from the first base. Trimming costs V 1 base and J 2 bases, and their ends lie 10 bases apart. Based on the germline V gene, the CDR1 and CDR2 sequences are KGHSH and LQKENI. Using the deep immunoSEQ assay, multiplex PCR amplified TCR CDR3 regions from genomic DNA. For each cell subset, the extracted genomic DNA was distributed evenly across all wells of several immunoSEQ 96-well plates, and each plate served as one replicate. For unsorted PBMC, approximately 0.3 ug of genomic DNA, equivalent to 25,000 to 35,000 T cell genomes, went into each replicate PCR. Ten immunoSEQ deep assay plates were used to sequence the unsorted PBMC genomic DNA. Purified libraries were measured with a Qubit 3.0 fluorometer, size-checked on a Bioanalyzer 2100, and measured again with the KAPA Library Quantification kit. Every immunoSEQ 96-well plate was sequenced on a separate single-read 150-cycle Illumina NextSeq 550 flow cell. The authors' pipeline ran thus. Because only junctional sequences without quality scores were contained in the immunoSEQ output, filtering matching that applied to full-length reads could not be performed. To assign V/J genes and CDR3, sequences were annotated using PyIR, a Python wrapper for IgBLAST v1.9, with IMGT germline references. Any read was removed if the V/J assignment was weak (E-value above 1e-6), the CDR3 was missing, or the read contained stop codons, out-of-frame junctions, or ambiguous translated residues. A V3J clonotype was defined by an identical inferred V gene, J gene, and CDR3 amino acid sequence. The percentage overlap between two repertoires was calculated by dividing the number of shared unique clonotypes by the size of the smaller repertoire. Richness of each repertoire was evaluated using RTK rarefaction, the Chao1 estimator, and Recon v2.1 estimates of unobserved clonotypes. TCRdb provides this immuneACCESS table in a form limited to in-frame rearrangements. Some clones are lacking; in checked studies, under half of them reflect an unresolved V gene, and why the rest are absent is not known. The V and J calls and clone size were taken over from that table, and D and trimming were inferred from the DNA. This sample is represented by about 480,000 clones; 75% to 80% of them were singletons. Around an eighth of the sample lies in the top ten.

On this clone: This receptor's antigen is unknown. No much larger clone is present one base from it, and per-base qualities are unavailable.

The sequence is built from TRBV18 and TRBJ2-3; the D segment could be TRBD1, given 6 matching bases. The sequence was obtained from a middle-aged woman in good health. Some clones in this sample may be carry-over from other donors' samples. Sequencing was done on a sample of PBMCs. The CDR3 protein sequence reads: CASSPRQGITDTQYF. In nucleotides, the sequence is TGTGCCAGCTCACCACGTCAGGGGATCACAGATACGCAGTATTTT. Where the CDR3 stops, the reference TRBV18 and TRBJ2-3 genes take over; the full variable domain is NAGVMQNPRHLVRRRGQEARLRCSPMKGHSHVYWYRQLPEEGLKFMVYLQKENIIDESGMPKERFSAEFPKEGPSILRIQQVVRGDSAAYFCASSPRQGITDTQYFGPGTRLTVL.